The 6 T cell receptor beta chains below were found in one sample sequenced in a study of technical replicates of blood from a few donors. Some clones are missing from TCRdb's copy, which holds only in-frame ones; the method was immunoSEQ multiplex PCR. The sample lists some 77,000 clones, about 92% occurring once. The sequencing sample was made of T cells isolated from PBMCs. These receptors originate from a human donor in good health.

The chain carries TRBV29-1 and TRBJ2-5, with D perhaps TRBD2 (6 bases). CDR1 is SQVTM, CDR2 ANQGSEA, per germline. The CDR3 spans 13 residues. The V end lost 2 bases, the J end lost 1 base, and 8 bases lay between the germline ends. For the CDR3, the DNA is TGCAGCGTTGAAAGGGACTTCCAAGAGACCCAGTACTTC. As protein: CSVERDFQETQYF.

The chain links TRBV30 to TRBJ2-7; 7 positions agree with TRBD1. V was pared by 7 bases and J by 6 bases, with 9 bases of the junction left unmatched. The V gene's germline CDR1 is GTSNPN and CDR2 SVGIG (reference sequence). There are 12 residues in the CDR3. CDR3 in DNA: TGTGCCTTCAAGTACAGGGGCAGCGAGCAGTACTTC. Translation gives CAFKYRGSEQYF.

The CDR3 bases are TGTGCCAGCAGTTGGCAGGGAGGCACTAACTATGGCTACACCTTC. Protein: CASSWQGGTNYGYTF. The V call is TRBV27, the J call TRBJ1-2; tentatively, D is TRBD1 (5 bases). The length of the CDR3 is 15 residues. Trimming stripped 4 bases from V and 0 bases from J, with 12 bases between. Germline V gene sequence: CDR1 MNHEY, CDR2 SMNVEV (reference sequence).

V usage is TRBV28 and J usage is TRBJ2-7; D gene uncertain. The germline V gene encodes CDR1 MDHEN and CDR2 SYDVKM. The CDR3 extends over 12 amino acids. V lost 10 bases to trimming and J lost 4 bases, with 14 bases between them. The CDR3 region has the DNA TGTGCCACCCTCTCTAAGTTGTACGAGCAGTACTTC. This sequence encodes CATLSKLYEQYF.

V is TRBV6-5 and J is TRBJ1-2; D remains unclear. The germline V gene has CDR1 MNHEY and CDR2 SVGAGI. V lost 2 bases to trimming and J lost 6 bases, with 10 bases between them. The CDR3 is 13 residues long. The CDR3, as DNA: TGTGCCAGCAGTTACACAACGGCGGATGGCTACACCTTC. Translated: CASSYTTADGYTF.

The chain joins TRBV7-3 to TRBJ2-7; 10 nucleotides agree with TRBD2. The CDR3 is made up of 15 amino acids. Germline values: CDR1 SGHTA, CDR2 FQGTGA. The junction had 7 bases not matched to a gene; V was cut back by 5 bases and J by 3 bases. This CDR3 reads CASSPELAGIYEQYF. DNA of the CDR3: TGTGCCAGCAGCCCGGAACTAGCGGGGATCTACGAGCAGTACTTC.